The following is a TCR beta chain sequence with its context. Using RNA template, CDR3s of TCR alpha and beta were amplified with iRepertoire arm-PCR. TCRdb reprocessed the multiplex PCR reads via MiXCR and lists one record per CDR3 protein. Of some 150,000 distinct CDR3 sequences listed, approximately 40% were seen once; the top ten hold more than 15%. This sample was included in a study of glioma-infiltrating T cells. Germline CDR1 MGHRA, CDR2 YSYEKL. Trimming took off 1 base at V and 7 bases at J, with 16 bases between the two ends. CDR3 length: 15 amino acids. The clonotype comes from a human donor with low-grade glioma or glioblastoma, undergoing nonglioma brain surgery, or in good health (not recorded which). The rearrangement uses TRBV4-1 and TRBJ1-2; tentatively, D is TRBD1 (5 bases). Sequencing was done on a sample of glioma tissue, nonneoplastic brain tissue, or PBMCs (not recorded which). In DNA form, the CDR3 reads TGCGCCAGCAGCCAAGTTCCAGGGCTAGGAGGTGGCTACACCTTC. Its translation is CASSQVPGLGGGYTF.